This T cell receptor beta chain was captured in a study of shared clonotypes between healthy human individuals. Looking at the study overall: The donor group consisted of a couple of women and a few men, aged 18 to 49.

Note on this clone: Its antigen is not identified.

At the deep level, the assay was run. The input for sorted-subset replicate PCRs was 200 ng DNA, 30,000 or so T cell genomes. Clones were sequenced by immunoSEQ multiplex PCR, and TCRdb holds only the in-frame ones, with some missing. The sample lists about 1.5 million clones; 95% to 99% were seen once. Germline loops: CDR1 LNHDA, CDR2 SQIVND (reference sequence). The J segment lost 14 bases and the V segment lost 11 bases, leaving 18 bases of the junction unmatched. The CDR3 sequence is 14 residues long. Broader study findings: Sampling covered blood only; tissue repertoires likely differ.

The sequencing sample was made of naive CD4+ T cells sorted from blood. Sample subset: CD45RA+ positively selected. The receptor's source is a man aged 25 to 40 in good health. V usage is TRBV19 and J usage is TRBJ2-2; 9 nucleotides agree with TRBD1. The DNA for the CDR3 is TGTGCCTGCTCCTACCCCGGGGGGACAGGGAATCTGTTTTTT. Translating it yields CACSYPGGTGNLFF.